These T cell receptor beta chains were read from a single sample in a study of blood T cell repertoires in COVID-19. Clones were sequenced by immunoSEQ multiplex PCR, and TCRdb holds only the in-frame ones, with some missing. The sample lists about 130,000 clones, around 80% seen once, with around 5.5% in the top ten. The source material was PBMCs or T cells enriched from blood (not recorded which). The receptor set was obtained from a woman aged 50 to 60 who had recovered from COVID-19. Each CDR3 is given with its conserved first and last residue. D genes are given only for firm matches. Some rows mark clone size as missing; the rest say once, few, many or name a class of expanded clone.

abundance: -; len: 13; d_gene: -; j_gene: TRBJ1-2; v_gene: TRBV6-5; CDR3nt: TGTGCCAGCAGTTACTCAGAGGGGGATGGCTACACCTTC; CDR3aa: CASSYSEGDGYTF
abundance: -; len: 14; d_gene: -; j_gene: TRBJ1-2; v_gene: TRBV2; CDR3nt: TGTGCCAGCGGGCGGGGGGCCTTCAACTATGGCTACACCTTC; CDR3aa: CASGRGAFNYGYTF
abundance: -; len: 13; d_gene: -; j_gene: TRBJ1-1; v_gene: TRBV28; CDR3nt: TGTGCCAGCTATCCACTCATGAACACTGAAGCTTTCTTT; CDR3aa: CASYPLMNTEAFF
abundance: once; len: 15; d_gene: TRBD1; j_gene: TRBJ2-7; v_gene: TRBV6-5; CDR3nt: TGTGCCAGCAGCAACCCAGGGACAGGGAAATACGAGCAGTACTTC; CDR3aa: CASSNPGTGKYEQYF
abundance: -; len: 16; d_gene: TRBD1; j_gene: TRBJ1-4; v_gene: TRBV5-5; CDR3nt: TGTGCCAGCAGCCTGGGACAGGGGGAGGGAAATGAAAAACTGTTTTTT; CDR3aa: CASSLGQGEGNEKLFF
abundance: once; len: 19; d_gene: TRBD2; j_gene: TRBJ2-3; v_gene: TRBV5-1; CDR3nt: TGCGCCAGCAGCTTGGAGGGACTAGCGGGGGGATCCCTTGGAGATACGCAGTATTTT; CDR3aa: CASSLEGLAGGSLGDTQYF
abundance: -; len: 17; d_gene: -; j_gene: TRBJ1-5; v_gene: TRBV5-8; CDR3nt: TGTGCCAGCAGCTTGCTATGGTCAGGTTATAGCAATCAGCCCCAGCATTTT; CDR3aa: CASSLLWSGYSNQPQHF
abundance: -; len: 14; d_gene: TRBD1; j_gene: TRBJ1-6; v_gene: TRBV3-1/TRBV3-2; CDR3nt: TGTGCCAGCGGGAAGGGACAGGAGAATTCACCCCTCCACTTT; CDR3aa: CASGKGQENSPLHF
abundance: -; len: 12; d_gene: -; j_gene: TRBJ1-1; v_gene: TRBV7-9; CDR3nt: TGTGCCAGCAGCTTAGGTCGGGGTGAAGCTTTCTTT; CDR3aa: CASSLGRGEAFF
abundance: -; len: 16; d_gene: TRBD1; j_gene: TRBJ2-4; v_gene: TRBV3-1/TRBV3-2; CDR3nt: TGTGCCAGCAGCCCGAGGGGACAGGGGGCTTTAAACATTCAGTACTTC; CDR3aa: CASSPRGQGALNIQYF
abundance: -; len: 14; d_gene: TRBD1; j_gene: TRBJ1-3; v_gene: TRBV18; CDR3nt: TGTGCCAGCTCACCACGGACACAGGGGAACACCATATATTTT; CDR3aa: CASSPRTQGNTIYF
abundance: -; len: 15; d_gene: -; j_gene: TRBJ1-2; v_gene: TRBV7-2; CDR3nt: TGTGCCAGCAGCCCAAGTACGGGGGACGGTTTTAGCTACACCTTC; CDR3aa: CASSPSTGDGFSYTF
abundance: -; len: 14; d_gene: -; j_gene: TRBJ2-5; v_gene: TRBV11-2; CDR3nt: TGTGCCAGCAGCTTAGGCCGTTGGCTAGCGACACCCTACTTC; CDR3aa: CASSLGRWLATPYF
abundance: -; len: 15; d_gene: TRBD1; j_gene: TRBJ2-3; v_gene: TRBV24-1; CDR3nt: TGTGCCACCAGTGAAGACAGGGGGGTTACAGATACGCAGTATTTT; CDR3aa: CATSEDRGVTDTQYF
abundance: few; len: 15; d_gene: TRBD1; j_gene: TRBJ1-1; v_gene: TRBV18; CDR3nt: TGTGCCAGCTCAGCCTCAGGGGGCGTCGGCACTGAAGCTTTCTTT; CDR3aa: CASSASGGVGTEAFF
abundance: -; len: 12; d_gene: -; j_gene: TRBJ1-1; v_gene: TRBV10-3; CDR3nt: TGTGCCATCAGTGAGATGGGCGCTGAAGCTTTCTTT; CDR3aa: CAISEMGAEAFF
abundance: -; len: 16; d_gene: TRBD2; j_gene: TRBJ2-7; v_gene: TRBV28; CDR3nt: TGTGCCAGCAGTTTGTTAGGTTCTCGGGGGGCCTACGAGCAGTACTTC; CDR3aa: CASSLLGSRGAYEQYF
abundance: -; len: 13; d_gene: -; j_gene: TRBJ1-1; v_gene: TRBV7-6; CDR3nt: TGTACCAGCAGCTCCCCAGGGCGCACTGAAGCTTTCTTT; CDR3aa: CTSSSPGRTEAFF
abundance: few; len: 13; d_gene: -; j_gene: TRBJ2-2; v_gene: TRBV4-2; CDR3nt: TGTGCCAGCAGCCAAGATGCGGCGGGGGAGCTGTTTTTT; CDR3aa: CASSQDAAGELFF
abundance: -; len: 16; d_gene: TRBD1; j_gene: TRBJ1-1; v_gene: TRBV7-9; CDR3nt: TGTGCCAGCGCAACAGGGGGCTCACTCCCGAACACTGAAGCTTTCTTT; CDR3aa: CASATGGSLPNTEAFF
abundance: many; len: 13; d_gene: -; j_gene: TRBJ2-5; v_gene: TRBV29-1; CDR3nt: TGCAGCGCCCTGTCCAGGGGTGGGGAGACCCAGTACTTC; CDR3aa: CSALSRGGETQYF
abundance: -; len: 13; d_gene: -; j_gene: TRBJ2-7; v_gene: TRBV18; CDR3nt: TGTGCCAGCTCACCCTACGCGTCCTACGAGCAGTACTTC; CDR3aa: CASSPYASYEQYF
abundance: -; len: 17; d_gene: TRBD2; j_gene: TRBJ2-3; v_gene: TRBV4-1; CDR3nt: TGCGCCAGCAGCAAACAGTCGGGGGGGGCCTGGGCAGATACGCAGTATTTT; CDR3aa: CASSKQSGGAWADTQYF
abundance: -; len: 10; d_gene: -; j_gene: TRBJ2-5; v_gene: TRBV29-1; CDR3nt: TGCAGCGTTGAGACAGGGACCCAGTACTTC; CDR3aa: CSVETGTQYF
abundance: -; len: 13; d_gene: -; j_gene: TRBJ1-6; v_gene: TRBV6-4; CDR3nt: TGTGCCAGCAGTGACAGCGGGAATTCACCCCTCCACTTT; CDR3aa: CASSDSGNSPLHF
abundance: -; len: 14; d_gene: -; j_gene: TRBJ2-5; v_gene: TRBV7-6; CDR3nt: TGTGCCAGCAGCTTATGGACAGGAGGGGAGACCCAGTACTTC; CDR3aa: CASSLWTGGETQYF
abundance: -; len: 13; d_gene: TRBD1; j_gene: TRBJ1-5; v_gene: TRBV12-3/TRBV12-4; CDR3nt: TGTGCCAGCTCCTACAGGGGTAATCAGCCCCAGCATTTT; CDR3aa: CASSYRGNQPQHF
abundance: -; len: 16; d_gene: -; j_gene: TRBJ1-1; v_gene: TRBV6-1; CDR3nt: TGTGCCAGCAGTGAAGCGCGCGGGGGCGTAAAGGCTCAGGCTTTCTTT; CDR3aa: CASSEARGGVKAQAFF
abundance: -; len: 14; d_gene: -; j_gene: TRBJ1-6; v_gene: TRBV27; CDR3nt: TGTGCCAGCAGACAACCGGGACTTGGTTCACCCCTCCACTTT; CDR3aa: CASRQPGLGSPLHF
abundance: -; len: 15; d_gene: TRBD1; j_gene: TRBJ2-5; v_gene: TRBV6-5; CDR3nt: TGTGCCAGCAGGGACTCGGGACAGGCTAGGGAGACCCAGTACTTC; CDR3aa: CASRDSGQARETQYF
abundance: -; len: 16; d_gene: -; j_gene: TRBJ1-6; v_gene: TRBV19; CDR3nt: TGTGCCAGTAGTGTCGGACAGCGATTTTATAATTCACCCCTCCACTTT; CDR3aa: CASSVGQRFYNSPLHF
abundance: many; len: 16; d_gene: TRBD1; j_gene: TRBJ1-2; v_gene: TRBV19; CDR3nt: TGTGCCAGTAGTACGACCCAGGAGGCAGGGGGCTTTGGCTACACCTTC; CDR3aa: CASSTTQEAGGFGYTF
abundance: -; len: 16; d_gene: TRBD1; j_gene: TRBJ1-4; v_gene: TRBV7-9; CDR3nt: TGTGCCAGCAGCTTGACAGGGTGGTCAACTAATGAAAAACTGTTTTTT; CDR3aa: CASSLTGWSTNEKLFF
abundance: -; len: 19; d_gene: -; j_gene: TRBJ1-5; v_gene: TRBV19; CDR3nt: TGTGCCAGTAGTGGGCCGGCGGGCTCTAGGTCTTTAAGCAATCAGCCCCAGCATTTT; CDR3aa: CASSGPAGSRSLSNQPQHF
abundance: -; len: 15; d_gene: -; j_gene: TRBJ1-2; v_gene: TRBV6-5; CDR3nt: TGTGCCAGCAGCCCCGACAGGAGCACTAACTATGGCTACACCTTC; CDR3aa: CASSPDRSTNYGYTF
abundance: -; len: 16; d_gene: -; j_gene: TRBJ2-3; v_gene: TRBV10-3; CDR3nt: TGTGCCATCAGTGAGGGAACCCGGAGACGCACAGATACGCAGTATTTT; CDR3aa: CAISEGTRRRTDTQYF
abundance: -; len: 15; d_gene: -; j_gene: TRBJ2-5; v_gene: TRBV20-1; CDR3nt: TGCAGTGCTAGTCCACCAACTAGTCGGAAAGGGACCCAGTACTTC; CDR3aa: CSASPPTSRKGTQYF
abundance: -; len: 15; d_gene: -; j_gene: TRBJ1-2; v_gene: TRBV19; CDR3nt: TGTGCCAGTAGTATAGATGGTGGGACAAAGTGGAGCTACACCTTC; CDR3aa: CASSIDGGTKWSYTF
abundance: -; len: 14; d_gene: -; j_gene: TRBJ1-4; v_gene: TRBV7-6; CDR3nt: TGTGCCAGCCGTGGGGGAGGGGCCTATGAAAAACTGTTTTTT; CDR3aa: CASRGGGAYEKLFF
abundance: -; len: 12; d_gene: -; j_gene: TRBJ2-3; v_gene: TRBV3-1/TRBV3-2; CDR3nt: TGTGCCAGCGCGACATCGGCAGATACGCAGTATTTT; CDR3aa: CASATSADTQYF
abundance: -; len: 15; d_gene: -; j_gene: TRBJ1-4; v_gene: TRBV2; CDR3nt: TGTGCCAGCAGTCGGCGCGGCAGCACTAATGAAAAACTGTTTTTT; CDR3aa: CASSRRGSTNEKLFF
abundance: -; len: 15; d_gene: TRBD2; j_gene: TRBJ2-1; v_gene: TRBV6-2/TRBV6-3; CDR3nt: TGTGCCAGCAGTTACTCCCTAGCGGGGGGGCGTGAGCAGTTCTTC; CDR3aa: CASSYSLAGGREQFF
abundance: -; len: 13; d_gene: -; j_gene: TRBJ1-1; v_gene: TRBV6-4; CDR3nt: TGTGCCAGCAGTGAGACGGGGAACACTGAAGCTTTCTTT; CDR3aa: CASSETGNTEAFF
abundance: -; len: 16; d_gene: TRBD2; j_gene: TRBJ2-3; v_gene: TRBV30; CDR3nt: TGTGCCTGGAGTGTATTTGCCGGGGGGGGCACAGATACGCAGTATTTT; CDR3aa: CAWSVFAGGGTDTQYF
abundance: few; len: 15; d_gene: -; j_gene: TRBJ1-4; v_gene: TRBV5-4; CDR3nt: TGTGCCAGCAGCTTGGCGGGGAGGAGTAATGAAAAACTGTTTTTT; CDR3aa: CASSLAGRSNEKLFF
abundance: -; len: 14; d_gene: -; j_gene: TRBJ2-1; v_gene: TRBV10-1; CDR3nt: TGCGCCAGCAGTCAGGCGGGGGCGTACAATGAGCAGTTCTTC; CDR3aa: CASSQAGAYNEQFF
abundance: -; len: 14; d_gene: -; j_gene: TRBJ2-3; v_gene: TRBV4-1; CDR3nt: TGCGCCAGCAGCCAAGGGGGCAGCACAGATACGCAGTATTTT; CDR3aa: CASSQGGSTDTQYF
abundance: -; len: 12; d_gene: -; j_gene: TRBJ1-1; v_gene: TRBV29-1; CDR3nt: TGCAGCGTTGATAGACAAGGACTTGAAGCTTTCTTT; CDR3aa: CSVDRQGLEAFF
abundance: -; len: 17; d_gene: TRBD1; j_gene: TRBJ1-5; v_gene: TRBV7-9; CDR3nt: TGTGCCAGCAGCGCTTCCGGACAGGGCACATCGAGAGAGCCCCAGCATTTT; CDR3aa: CASSASGQGTSREPQHF
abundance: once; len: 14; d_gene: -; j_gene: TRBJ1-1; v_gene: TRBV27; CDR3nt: TGTGCCAGCAGTTTATCGACAGTGAACACTGAAGCTTTCTTT; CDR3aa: CASSLSTVNTEAFF
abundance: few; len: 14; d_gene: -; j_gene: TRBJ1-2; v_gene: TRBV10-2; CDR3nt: TGCGCCAGCAGTGAAACCTCGGGATGGGATGGCTACACCTTC; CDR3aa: CASSETSGWDGYTF
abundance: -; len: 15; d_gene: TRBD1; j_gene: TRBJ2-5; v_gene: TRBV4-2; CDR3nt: TGTGCCAGCAGCCAACTAAAGGGGGCTGAGGAGACCCAGTACTTC; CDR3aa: CASSQLKGAEETQYF
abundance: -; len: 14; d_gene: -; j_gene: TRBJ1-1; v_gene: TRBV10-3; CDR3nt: TGTGCCATCAGTGAGCAGGGCTGGAACACTGAAGCTTTCTTT; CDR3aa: CAISEQGWNTEAFF
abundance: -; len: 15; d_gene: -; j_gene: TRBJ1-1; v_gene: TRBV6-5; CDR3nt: TGTGCCAGCAGTTACTCGGTGACAGTGAACACTGAAGCTTTCTTT; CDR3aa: CASSYSVTVNTEAFF
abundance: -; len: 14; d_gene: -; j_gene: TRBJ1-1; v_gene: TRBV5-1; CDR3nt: TGCGCCAGCAGCTTGGACTCGTCATTACCTGAAGCTTTCTTT; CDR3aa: CASSLDSSLPEAFF
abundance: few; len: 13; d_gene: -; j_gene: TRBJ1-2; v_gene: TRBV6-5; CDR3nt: TGTGCCAGCAGTTACTCGCTAGAGTATGGCTACACCTTC; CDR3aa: CASSYSLEYGYTF
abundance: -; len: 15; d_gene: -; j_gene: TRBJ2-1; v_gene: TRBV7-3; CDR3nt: TGTGCCAGCAGCTTATTTGGGGGGACCTACAATGAGCAGTTCTTC; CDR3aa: CASSLFGGTYNEQFF
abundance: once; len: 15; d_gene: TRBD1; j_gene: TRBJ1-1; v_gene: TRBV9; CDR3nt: TGTGCCAGCAGCCCCTGGACAGGGAGCAACACTGAAGCTTTCTTT; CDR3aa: CASSPWTGSNTEAFF
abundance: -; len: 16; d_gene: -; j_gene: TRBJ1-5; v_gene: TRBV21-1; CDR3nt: TGTGCCAGCAGCAAAGGCCACAGCATTAGCAATCAGCCCCAGCATTTT; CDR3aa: CASSKGHSISNQPQHF
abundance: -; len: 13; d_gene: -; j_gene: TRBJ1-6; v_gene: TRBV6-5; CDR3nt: TGTGCCAGCGGTAGGAGAGATAATTCACCCCTCCACTTT; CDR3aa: CASGRRDNSPLHF